This T cell receptor (beta chain) was captured by sequencing in a study of blood T cell repertoires in COVID-19. On the study more broadly: Nucleic acid was either cDNA or gDNA, and it came from T cells, B-cell-depleted T cells, or PBMCs.

Study processing details: Estimated nucleated cell counts came from reference gene primer amplification. Assay: immunoSEQ multiplex PCR; the TCRdb copy retains only in-frame clones and omits some. The V and J calls and clone size are taken from that table; D and trimming were inferred from the DNA. The table lists roughly 260,000 clones, roughly nine tenths of them singletons. The CDR3 has 15 residues. CDR1 is LNHDA and CDR2 is SQIVND in the germline V gene (reference sequence). The germline V and J ends were trimmed by 5 bases and 7 bases, with 17 bases remaining between them. Participants, about 18 to 95 years old, spanned fewer than 25 US areas. Clinical history reported by participants formed the basis on which cohorts were assigned.

This sequence originates from a human donor in a cohort exposed to, infected with or recovered from COVID-19 (not recorded which). The donor label of this sample is uncertain. The V call is TRBV19, the J call TRBJ2-2; a possible D gene is TRBD2 (6 bases). Input material: PBMCs or T cells enriched from blood (not recorded which). The chain's CDR3 is CASSFRLDAGGELFF. DNA for the CDR3: TGTGCCAGTAGTTTTCGACTAGATGCGGGCGGGGAGCTGTTTTTT. The whole variable domain, filled in from reference TRBV19 and TRBJ2-2, reads DGGITQSPKYLFRKEGQNVTLSCEQNLNHDAMYWYRQDPGQGLRLIYYSQIVNDFQKGDIAEGYSVSREKKESFPLTVTSAQKNPTAFYLCASSFRLDAGGELFFGEGSRLTVL.